These 5 T cell receptor beta chains originate from one sample sequenced in a study of blood T cell repertoires in COVID-19. The assay was immunoSEQ multiplex PCR, and TCRdb's table has in-frame clones only and misses some. The sample carries around 100,000 clones, roughly 87% recorded once. The material sequenced was peripheral blood. The receptors shown here come from a man aged 30-40 years in a cohort sampled during active COVID-19.

The rearrangement joins TRBV27 to TRBJ2-7; TRBD2 matches at 7 bases. From germline, CDR1 is MNHEY and CDR2 SMNVEV (reference sequence). After removal of 5 bases from V and 2 bases from J, the junction contained 6 bases not matched to a gene. This CDR3 is 14 amino acids long. CDR3 residues: CASSLREGTYEQYF. CDR3 bases: TGTGCCAGCAGTCTAAGGGAGGGGACCTACGAGCAGTACTTC.

CDR3 sequence reads: CASSSPAGPTDTQYF. The DNA of the CDR3 is TGTGCCAGCAGCTCCCCAGCGGGGCCCACAGATACGCAGTATTTT. The chain combines TRBV7-9 with TRBJ2-3; 7 bases align to TRBD2. The CDR3 contains 15 residues. V trimming: 4 bases; J trimming: 2 bases; junction bases outside the gene matches: 6. Germline CDR1 reads SEHNR; CDR2 reads FQNEAQ (reference sequence).

This clone has just one count. The chain links TRBV19 to TRBJ1-1; TRBD1 matches 7 bases. The CDR3 extends over 18 amino acids. Germline V gene sequence: CDR1 LNHDA, CDR2 SQIVND (reference sequence). J was trimmed by 2 bases and V by 3 bases; bases with no gene match: 15. CDR3 amino acids: CASSMGRGHSAPNTEAFF. As DNA, the CDR3 is TGTGCCAGTAGTATGGGTAGGGGGCATTCAGCCCCTAACACTGAAGCTTTCTTT.

This chain joins TRBV4-1 and TRBJ2-1; TRBD2 aligns across 10 bases. The CDR3 loop spans 15 amino acids. CDR1 is MGHRA, CDR2 YSYEKL, per germline. The V segment lost 4 bases and the J segment 3 bases; nucleotides outside the gene matches: 3. The CDR3 nucleotides are TGCGCCAGCAGCCCCGGACTAGCGGACTACAATGAGCAGTTCTTC. Translation: CASSPGLADYNEQFF.

The rearrangement joins TRBV28 to TRBJ1-2; 7 nucleotides agree with TRBD1. From germline, CDR1 is MDHEN and CDR2 SYDVKM. The length of the CDR3 is 14 residues. V was clipped by 4 bases and J by 8 bases; unmatched bases: 10. CDR3 region: CASSSPGRGIGYTF. DNA for the CDR3: TGTGCCAGCAGTTCCCCAGGCAGGGGGATCGGCTACACCTTC.